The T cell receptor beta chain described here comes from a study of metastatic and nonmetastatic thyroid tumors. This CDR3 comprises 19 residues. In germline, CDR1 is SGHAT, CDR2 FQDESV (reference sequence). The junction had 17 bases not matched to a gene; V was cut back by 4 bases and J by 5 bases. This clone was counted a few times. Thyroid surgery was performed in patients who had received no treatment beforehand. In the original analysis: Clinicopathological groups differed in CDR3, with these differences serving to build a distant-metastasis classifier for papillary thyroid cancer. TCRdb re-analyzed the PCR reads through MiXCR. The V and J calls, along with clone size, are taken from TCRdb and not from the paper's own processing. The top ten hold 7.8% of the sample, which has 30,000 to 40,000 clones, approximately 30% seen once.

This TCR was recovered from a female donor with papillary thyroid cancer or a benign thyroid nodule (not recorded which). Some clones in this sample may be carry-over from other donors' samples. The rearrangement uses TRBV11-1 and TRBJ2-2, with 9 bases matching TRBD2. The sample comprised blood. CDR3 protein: CASSSQSSLAGVWTGELFF. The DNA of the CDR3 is TGTGCCAGCAGCTCCCAATCGTCGTTAGCGGGAGTTTGGACCGGGGAGCTGTTTTTT. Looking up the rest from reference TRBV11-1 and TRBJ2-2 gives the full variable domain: EAEVAQSPRYKITEKSQAVAFWCDPISGHATLYWYRQILGQGPELLVQFQDESVVDDSQLPKDRFSAERLKGVDSTLKIQPAELGDSAMYLCASSSQSSLAGVWTGELFFGEGSRLTVL.